A single sample is the source of the 18 T cell receptor beta chains below, sequenced in a study of radiotherapy plus CTLA-4 blockade in lung cancer. Only in-frame clones appear in the TCRdb table, and some are missing; sequencing was by immunoSEQ multiplex PCR. The sample lists 50,000 to 60,000 clones, 70% to 85% occurring once. The sequencing used peripheral blood, collected from a patient treated with radiotherapy plus ipilimumab. Source of these receptors: a human donor with non-small cell lung cancer who had a complete response to radiotherapy plus ipilimumab.

This chain uses TRBV20-1 with TRBJ2-7; D gene uncertain. The germline gives CDR1 DFQATT, CDR2 SNEGSKA (reference sequence). This CDR3 region has 11 residues. V was trimmed by 6 bases and J by 6 bases, leaving 12 bases between them. The CDR3 sequence is CSARGSGEQYF. The DNA for the CDR3 is TGCAGTGCCCGAGGATCGGGCGAGCAGTACTTC.

CDR3 sequence: CASSSWEPPYEQYF. The CDR3, as DNA: TGTGCCAGCAGCTCATGGGAGCCTCCCTACGAGCAGTACTTC. This rearrangement joins TRBV7-2 to TRBJ2-7; the D gene is possibly TRBD2 (5 bases). V lost 4 bases to trimming and J lost 2 bases, with 12 bases between them. Germline loops: CDR1 SGHTA, CDR2 FQGNSA. CDR3 length: 14 amino acids. Full variable domain (rest looked up from reference TRBV7-2 and TRBJ2-7): GAGVSQSPSNKVTEKGKDVELRCDPISGHTALYWYRQSLGQGLEFLIYFQGNSAPDKSGLPSDRFSAERTGGSVSTLTIQRTQQEDSAVYLCASSSWEPPYEQYFGPGTRLTVT.

Many counts were recorded for this clone. The V gene is TRBV7-9, the J gene TRBJ1-1; D remains unclear. The V end lost 2 bases, the J end lost 1 base, and 11 bases lay between the germline ends. This CDR3 comprises 15 residues. Germline V CDR1 and CDR2: SEHNR, FQNEAQ (reference sequence). The chain's CDR3 is CASSLWEEGNTEAFF. The CDR3 DNA follows: TGTGCCAGCAGCTTATGGGAAGAGGGGAACACTGAAGCTTTCTTT.

The V gene is TRBV27, the J gene TRBJ1-6; D gene ambiguous. Deletions cut 4 bases from V and 7 bases from J, with 11 bases between. The germline V gene has CDR1 MNHEY and CDR2 SMNVEV (reference sequence). The CDR3 is 14 residues long. CDR3: CASSWANRNSPLHF. CDR3 sequence (DNA): TGTGCCAGCAGTTGGGCAAATAGGAATTCACCCCTCCACTTT.

In its sample, this clone was seen a few times. The chain uses TRBV19 and TRBJ1-4, with a tentative D call TRBD1 (5 bases). CDR1 and CDR2 from the germline V gene are LNHDA and SQIVND (reference sequence). The CDR3 loop spans 17 amino acids. The ends were cut back, 4 bases at V and 0 bases at J, with 15 bases in the middle. The DNA of the CDR3 is TGTGCCAGTAGTAGTGAGGTCAGGGCAGCAACTAATGAAAAACTGTTTTTT. The encoded protein is CASSSEVRAATNEKLFF.

V gene TRBV5-6 combines with J gene TRBJ1-6, with 9 nucleotides matching TRBD1. Unmatched junction bases numbered 9, after V lost 1 base and J lost 7 bases. The CDR3 is 17 amino acids. Per the germline V gene, CDR1 is SGHDT and CDR2 is YYEEEE. The CDR3 DNA reads TGTGCCAGCAGCTTGCCGAACAGGGGGCAAAGAAATTCACCCCTCCACTTT. It specifies CASSLPNRGQRNSPLHF.

The chain joins TRBV19 to TRBJ2-1; 7 nucleotides align to TRBD2. This CDR3 spans 15 amino acids. CDR1 and CDR2 (germline): LNHDA, SQIVND (reference sequence). V lost 6 bases to trimming and J lost 4 bases; unmatched junction nucleotides: 9. The CDR3 bases are TGTGCCAGTAGGGGGCTAGCGGCCGGATACAATGAGCAGTTCTTC. As protein: CASRGLAAGYNEQFF.

V and J are TRBV15 and TRBJ2-5; 8 bases align to TRBD1. This CDR3 contains 15 residues. V lost 7 bases, J lost 1 base, and 8 bases stayed unmatched. Germline values: CDR1 LNHNV, CDR2 YYDKDF (reference sequence). Here the CDR3 reads CATTPGGGLQETQYF. In DNA, the CDR3 is TGTGCCACCACCCCAGGGGGCGGCCTCCAAGAGACCCAGTACTTC.

This chain links TRBV15 with TRBJ1-1; D call uncertain. The CDR3 runs to 13 residues. V lost 1 base, J lost 7 bases, and 10 bases lay in between. Germline loops: CDR1 LNHNV, CDR2 YYDKDF (reference sequence). CDR3 in amino acids: CATSRARSGEAFF. DNA of the CDR3: TGTGCCACCAGCAGAGCCCGGTCAGGTGAAGCTTTCTTT. Filled out from reference TRBV15 and TRBJ1-1, the complete variable domain reads DAMVIQNPRYQVTQFGKPVTLSCSQTLNHNVMYWYQQKSSQAPKLLFHYYDKDFNNEADTPDNFQSRRPNTSFCFLDIRSPGLGDTAMYLCATSRARSGEAFFGQGTRLTVV.

In its sample, this clone was seen a few times. The chain joins TRBV19 to TRBJ2-6, with D maybe TRBD1 (6 bases). This CDR3 has 15 residues. Germline V gene sequence: CDR1 LNHDA, CDR2 SQIVND (reference sequence). With 6 bases removed from V and 2 bases from J, the gap between germline ends came to 11 bases. The CDR3 DNA sequence: TGTGCCAGTAGGATGCAGGGGCCTGGGGCCAACGTCCTGACTTTC. Residues: CASRMQGPGANVLTF. Filled out from reference TRBV19 and TRBJ2-6, the complete variable domain reads DGGITQSPKYLFRKEGQNVTLSCEQNLNHDAMYWYRQDPGQGLRLIYYSQIVNDFQKGDIAEGYSVSREKKESFPLTVTSAQKNPTAFYLCASRMQGPGANVLTFGAGSRLTVL.

Only a few counts were recorded for this clone. The chain links TRBV6-6 to TRBJ1-4, with a tentative D call TRBD1 (6 bases). The CDR3 is 12 residues long. Germline V gives CDR1 MNHNY, CDR2 SVGAGI (reference sequence). The V end was cut by 10 bases, the J end by 7 bases, with 13 bases between. As DNA, the CDR3 is TGTGCCACTCCAGGGGAAGGTGAAAAACTGTTTTTT. This sequence encodes CATPGEGEKLFF.

V and J are TRBV6-4 and TRBJ2-1; 7 bases match TRBD1. Germline lookup yields CDR1 MRHNA and CDR2 SNTAGT. After removal of 3 bases from V and 8 bases from J, the junction contained 7 bases not matched to a gene. This CDR3 has 14 residues. CDR3 sequence reads: CASSDGTGEHEQFF. The CDR3 coding sequence is TGTGCCAGCAGTGATGGCACAGGGGAGCATGAGCAGTTCTTC.

V gene TRBV7-2 combines with J gene TRBJ2-1; 9 positions agree with TRBD2. The CDR3 length is 15 residues. V lost 1 base to trimming and J lost 6 bases; unmatched junction nucleotides: 4. CDR1 is SGHTA and CDR2 is FQGNSA in the germline V gene. The chain's CDR3 is CASSLEAGGLNEQFF. CDR3 coding DNA: TGTGCCAGCAGCTTAGAAGCGGGAGGCCTCAATGAGCAGTTCTTC.

The chain uses TRBV9 and TRBJ2-5; TRBD2 is a possible D gene (5 bases). Trimming removed 0 bases from V and 7 bases from J, with 16 bases in between. From germline, CDR1 is SGDLS and CDR2 YYNGEE. CDR3 size: 15 residues. For the CDR3, the DNA is TGTGCCAGCAGCGTAGGGGAGAGGTATTCGGGGACCCAGTACTTC. Amino acids: CASSVGERYSGTQYF.

V gene TRBV18 combines with J gene TRBJ1-1, with a possible D match to TRBD1 (6 bases). The germline V gene encodes CDR1 KGHSH and CDR2 LQKENI. This CDR3 comprises 12 residues. Trimming cost V 6 bases and J 8 bases, with 13 bases left between them. In nucleotides, the CDR3 is TGTGCCAGCTCCCCGGACAGACGAGAAGCTTTCTTT. This gives the protein CASSPDRREAFF.

The genes are TRBV7-2 and TRBJ2-5, with 7 bases aligning to TRBD2. The germline CDR1 and CDR2 sequences are SGHTA and FQGNSA. CDR3 length: 17 amino acids. V shed 5 bases, J shed 5 bases, and the junction held 17 bases outside the gene matches. The CDR3 spells CASSLNSRLAGRETQYF. Here the CDR3 DNA reads TGTGCCAGCAGCCTCAACTCTCGACTAGCCGGACGGGAGACCCAGTACTTC.

The V call is TRBV4-1, the J call TRBJ1-6, with 9 positions matching TRBD1. The CDR3 spans 15 residues. Germline assignment: CDR1 MGHRA and CDR2 YSYEKL. V trimming: 2 bases; J trimming: 10 bases; junction bases outside the gene matches: 6. This CDR3 is CASSQTGQGPSPLHF. The CDR3 bases are TGCGCCAGCAGCCAAACGGGACAGGGACCCTCACCCCTCCACTTT.

This chain joins TRBV4-1 and TRBJ2-2; 9 bases line up with TRBD1. Germline trimming cut 2 bases from V and 1 base from J; bases unmatched to any gene: 2. The germline CDR1 and CDR2 sequences are MGHRA and YSYEKL. The CDR3 has 16 amino acids. DNA for the CDR3: TGCGCCAGCAGCCAAAGGGGACAGGGGAACACCGGGGAGCTGTTTTTT. Translation gives CASSQRGQGNTGELFF.